This T cell receptor beta chain was identified during a study of T-cell reconstitution after alpha-beta-depleted transplantation in children. The germline V and J ends were trimmed by 0 bases and 5 bases, with 12 bases remaining between them. CDR1 is SGHRS, CDR2 YFSETQ, per germline. CDR3 length: 15 amino acids. Preparing the TCRbeta library involved the use of unique molecular identifiers. TCRdb ran MiXCR on the PCR reads and lists one entry per CDR3 protein. The table shows about 640,000 distinct CDR3 sequences, with roughly 15% occurring only once. Sequences were derived from PBMCs from the stem cell graft donor, sampled from the stem cell graft. V usage is TRBV5-1 and J usage is TRBJ1-5, with D tentatively TRBD1 (6 bases). This clonotype originated in a human donor who donated a stem cell graft to a child with acute myeloid leukemia. The CDR3 region is CASSLDGGDDQPQHF. The CDR3 bases are TGCGCCAGCAGCTTGGACGGGGGCGACGATCAGCCCCAGCATTTT.